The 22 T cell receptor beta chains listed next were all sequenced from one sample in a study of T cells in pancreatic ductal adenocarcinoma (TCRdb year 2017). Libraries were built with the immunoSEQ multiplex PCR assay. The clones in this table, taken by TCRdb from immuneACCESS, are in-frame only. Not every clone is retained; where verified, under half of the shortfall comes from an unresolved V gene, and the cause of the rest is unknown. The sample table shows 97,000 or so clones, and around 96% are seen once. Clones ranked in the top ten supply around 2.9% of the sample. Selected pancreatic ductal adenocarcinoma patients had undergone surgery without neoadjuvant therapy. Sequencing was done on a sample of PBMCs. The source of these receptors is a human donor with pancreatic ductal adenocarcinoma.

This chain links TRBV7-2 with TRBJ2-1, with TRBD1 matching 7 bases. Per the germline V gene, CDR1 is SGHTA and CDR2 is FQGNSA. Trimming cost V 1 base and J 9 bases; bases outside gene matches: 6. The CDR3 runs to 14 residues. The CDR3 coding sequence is TGTGCCAGCAGCTTAGGGACAGGAACTCGTGAGCAGTTCTTC. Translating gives CASSLGTGTREQFF.

CDR3 in DNA: TGTGCCAGCAGTAATGACAGGGATGGTGAAGCTTTCTTT. Its protein is CASSNDRDGEAFF. The gene calls are TRBV2 and TRBJ1-1; 7 bases fit TRBD1. V gave up 5 bases and J gave up 7 bases; unmatched junction bases: 7. Per germline, CDR1 SNHLY and CDR2 FYNNEI. This CDR3 has 13 amino acids.

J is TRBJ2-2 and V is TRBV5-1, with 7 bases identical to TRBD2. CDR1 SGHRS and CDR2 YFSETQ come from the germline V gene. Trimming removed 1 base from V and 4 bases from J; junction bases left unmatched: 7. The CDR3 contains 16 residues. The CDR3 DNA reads TGCGCCAGCAGCTTGAGGCTAGCGGCAATCACCGGGGAGCTGTTTTTT. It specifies CASSLRLAAITGELFF.

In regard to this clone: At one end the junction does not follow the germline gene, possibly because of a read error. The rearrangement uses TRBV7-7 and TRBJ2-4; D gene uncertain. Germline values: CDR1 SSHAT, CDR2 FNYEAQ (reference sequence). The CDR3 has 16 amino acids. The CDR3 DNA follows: TGTGCTAGCAGCTTAGCCACCAACTCAGCCAAAAACATTCAGTACTTC. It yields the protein CASSLATNSAKNIQYF.

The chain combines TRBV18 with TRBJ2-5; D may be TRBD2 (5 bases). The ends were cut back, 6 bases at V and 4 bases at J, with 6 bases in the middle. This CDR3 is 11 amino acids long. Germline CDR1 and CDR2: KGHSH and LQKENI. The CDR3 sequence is CASSGGETQYF. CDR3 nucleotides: TGTGCCAGCTCCGGAGGAGAGACCCAGTACTTC.

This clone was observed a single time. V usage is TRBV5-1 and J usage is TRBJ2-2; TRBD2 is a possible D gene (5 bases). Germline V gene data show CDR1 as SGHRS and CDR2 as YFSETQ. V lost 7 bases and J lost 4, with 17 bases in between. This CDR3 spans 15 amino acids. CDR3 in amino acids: CASSRLGESTGELFF. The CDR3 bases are TGCGCCAGCTCCCGTTTGGGAGAGAGCACCGGGGAGCTGTTTTTT. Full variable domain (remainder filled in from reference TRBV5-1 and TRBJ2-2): KAGVTQTPRYLIKTRGQQVTLSCSPISGHRSVSWYQQTPGQGLQFLFEYFSETQRNKGNFPGRFSGRQFSNSRSEMNVSTLELGDSALYLCASSRLGESTGELFFGEGSRLTVL.

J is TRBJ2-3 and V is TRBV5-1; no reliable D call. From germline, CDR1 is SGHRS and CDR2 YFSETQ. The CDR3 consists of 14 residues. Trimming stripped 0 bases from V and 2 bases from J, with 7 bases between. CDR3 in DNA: TGCGCCAGCAGCTTGGAACTTCCCACAGATACGCAGTATTTT. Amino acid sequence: CASSLELPTDTQYF. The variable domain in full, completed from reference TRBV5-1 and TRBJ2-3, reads KAGVTQTPRYLIKTRGQQVTLSCSPISGHRSVSWYQQTPGQGLQFLFEYFSETQRNKGNFPGRFSGRQFSNSRSEMNVSTLELGDSALYLCASSLELPTDTQYFGPGTRLTVL.

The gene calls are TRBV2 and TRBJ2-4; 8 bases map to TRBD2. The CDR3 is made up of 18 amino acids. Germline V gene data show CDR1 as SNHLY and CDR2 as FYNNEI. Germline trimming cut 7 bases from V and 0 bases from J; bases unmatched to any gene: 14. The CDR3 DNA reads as TGTGCCAGCATGGAGGGACTAGTGGTGGGTCTAGCCAAAAACATTCAGTACTTC. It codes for CASMEGLVVGLAKNIQYF.

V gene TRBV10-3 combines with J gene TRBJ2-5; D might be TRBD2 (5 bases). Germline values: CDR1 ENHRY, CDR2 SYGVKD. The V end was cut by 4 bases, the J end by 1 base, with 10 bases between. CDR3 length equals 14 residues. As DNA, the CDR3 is TGTGCCATCAGTGGCCGGGAATTCCAAGAGACCCAGTACTTC. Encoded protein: CAISGREFQETQYF.

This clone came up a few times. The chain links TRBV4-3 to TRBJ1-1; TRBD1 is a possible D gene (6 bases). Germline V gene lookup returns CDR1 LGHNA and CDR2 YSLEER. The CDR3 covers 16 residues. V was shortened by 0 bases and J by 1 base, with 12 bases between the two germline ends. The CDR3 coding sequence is TGCGCCAGCAGCCAAGAGGTCCGGGGGGCGAACACTGAAGCTTTCTTT. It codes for CASSQEVRGANTEAFF.

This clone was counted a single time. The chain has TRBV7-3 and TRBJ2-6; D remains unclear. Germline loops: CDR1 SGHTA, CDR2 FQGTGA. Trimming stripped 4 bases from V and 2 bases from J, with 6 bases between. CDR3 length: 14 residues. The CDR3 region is CASSSEPGANVLTF. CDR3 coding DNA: TGTGCCAGCAGCTCGGAGCCTGGGGCCAACGTCCTGACTTTC.

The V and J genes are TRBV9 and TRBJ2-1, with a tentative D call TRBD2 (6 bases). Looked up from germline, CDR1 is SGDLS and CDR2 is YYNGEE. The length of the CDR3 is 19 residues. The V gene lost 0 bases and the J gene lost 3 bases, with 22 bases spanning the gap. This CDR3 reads CASSVALAGDSAFYNEQFF. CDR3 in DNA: TGTGCCAGCAGCGTAGCTCTAGCCGGGGACTCGGCATTCTACAATGAGCAGTTCTTC.

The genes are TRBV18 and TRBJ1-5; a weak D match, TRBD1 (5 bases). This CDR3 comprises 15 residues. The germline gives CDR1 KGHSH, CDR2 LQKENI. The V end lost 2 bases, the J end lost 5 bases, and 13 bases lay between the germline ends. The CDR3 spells CASSPWGETHQPQHF. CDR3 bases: TGTGCCAGCTCACCATGGGGGGAAACGCATCAGCCCCAGCATTTT.

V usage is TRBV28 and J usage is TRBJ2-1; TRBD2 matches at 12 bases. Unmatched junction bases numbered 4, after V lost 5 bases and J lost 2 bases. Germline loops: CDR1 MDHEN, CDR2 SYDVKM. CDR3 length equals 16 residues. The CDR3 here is CASSVTSGSTYNEQFF. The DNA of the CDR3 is TGTGCCAGCAGTGTGACTAGCGGGAGCACCTACAATGAGCAGTTCTTC.

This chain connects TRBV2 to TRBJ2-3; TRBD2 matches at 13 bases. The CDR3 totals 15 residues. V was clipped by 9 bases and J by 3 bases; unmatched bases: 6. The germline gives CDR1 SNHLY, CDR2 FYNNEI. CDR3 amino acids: CARSAGLAGTDTQYF. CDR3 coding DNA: TGTGCCAGGTCCGCGGGACTAGCGGGAACAGATACGCAGTATTTT.

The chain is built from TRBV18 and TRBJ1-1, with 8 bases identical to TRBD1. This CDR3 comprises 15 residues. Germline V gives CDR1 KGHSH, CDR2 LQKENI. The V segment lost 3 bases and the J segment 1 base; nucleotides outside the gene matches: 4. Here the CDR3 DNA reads TGTGCCAGCTCACCTGGACAGGGTAGGAACACTGAAGCTTTCTTT. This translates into CASSPGQGRNTEAFF. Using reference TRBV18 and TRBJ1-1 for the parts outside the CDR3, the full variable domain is NAGVMQNPRHLVRRRGQEARLRCSPMKGHSHVYWYRQLPEEGLKFMVYLQKENIIDESGMPKERFSAEFPKEGPSILRIQQVVRGDSAAYFCASSPGQGRNTEAFFGQGTRLTVV.

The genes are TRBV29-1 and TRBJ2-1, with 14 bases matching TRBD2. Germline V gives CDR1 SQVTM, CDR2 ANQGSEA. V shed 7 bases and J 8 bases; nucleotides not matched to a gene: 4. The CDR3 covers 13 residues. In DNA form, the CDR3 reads TGCAGCGGCGGGACTAGCGGGAGCGATGAGCAGTTCTTC. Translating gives CSGGTSGSDEQFF.

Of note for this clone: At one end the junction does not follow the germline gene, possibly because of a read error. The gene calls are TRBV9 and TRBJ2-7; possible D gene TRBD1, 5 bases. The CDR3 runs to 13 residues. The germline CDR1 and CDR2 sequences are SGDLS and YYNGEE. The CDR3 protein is CASSATGDPGLHF. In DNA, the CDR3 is TGTGCCAGCAGCGCAACTGGGGATCCAGGGTTGCACTTC.

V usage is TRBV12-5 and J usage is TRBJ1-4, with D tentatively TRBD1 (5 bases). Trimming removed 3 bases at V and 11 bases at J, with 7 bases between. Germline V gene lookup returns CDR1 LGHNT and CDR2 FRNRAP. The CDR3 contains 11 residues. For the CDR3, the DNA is TGTGCTAGTGGTTTTGACAGTAAACTGTTTTTT. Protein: CASGFDSKLFF.

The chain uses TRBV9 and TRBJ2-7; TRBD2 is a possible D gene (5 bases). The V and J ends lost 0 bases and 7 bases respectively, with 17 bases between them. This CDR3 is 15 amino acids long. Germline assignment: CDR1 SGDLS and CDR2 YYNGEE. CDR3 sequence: CASSVEGSPTGEQYF. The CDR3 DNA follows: TGTGCCAGCAGCGTAGAGGGCAGTCCAACGGGGGAGCAGTACTTC. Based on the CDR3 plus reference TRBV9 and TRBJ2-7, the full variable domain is DSGVTQTPKHLITATGQRVTLRCSPRSGDLSVYWYQQSLDQGLQFLIQYYNGEERAKGNILERFSAQQFPDLHSELNLSSLELGDSALYFCASSVEGSPTGEQYFGPGTRLTVT.

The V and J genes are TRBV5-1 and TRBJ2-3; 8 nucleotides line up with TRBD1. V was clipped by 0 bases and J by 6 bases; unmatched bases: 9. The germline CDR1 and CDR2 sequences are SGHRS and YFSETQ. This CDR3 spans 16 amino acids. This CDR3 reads CASSLAGQAAPDTQYF. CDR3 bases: TGCGCCAGCAGCTTGGCGGGACAGGCCGCCCCCGATACGCAGTATTTT.

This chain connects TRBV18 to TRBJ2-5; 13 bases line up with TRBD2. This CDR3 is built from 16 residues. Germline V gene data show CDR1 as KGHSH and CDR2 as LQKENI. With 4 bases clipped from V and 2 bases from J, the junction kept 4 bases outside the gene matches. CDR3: CASSLWTSGGQETQYF. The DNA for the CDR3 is TGTGCCAGCTCACTATGGACTAGCGGGGGACAAGAGACCCAGTACTTC.